The rows below give T cell receptor beta chains drawn from one sample of a study of spatial heterogeneity in lung cancer. In TCRdb, the 5' RACE reads were re-called with MiXCR into one record per CDR3 protein. The table includes more than 60,000 distinct CDR3 sequences, 8% detected once. This sample comprised PBMCs, obtained at surgery. All receptors come from a male donor with early-stage non-small cell lung cancer. Each CDR3 is given with its conserved first and last residue. Fields, in order: D gene, V gene, J gene, clone size, CDR3 protein, CDR3 DNA. A D gene is named only where the DNA matches it firmly. Not all rows give a size; the values are once, few, many and, for expanded clones, a class.

>.|TRBV7-3|TRBJ2-7|.
CASSLTTGPYEQYF
TGTGCCAGCAGCTTAACGACGGGGCCCTACGAGCAGTACTTC
>TRBD2|TRBV5-4|TRBJ2-3|few
CASSPTLAGGRADTQYF
TGTGCCAGCAGCCCTACACTAGCGGGAGGCCGAGCGGATACGCAGTATTTT
>.|TRBV13|TRBJ1-6|many
CASSSRNSPLHF
TGTGCCAGCAGCTCCAGGAATTCACCCCTCCACTTT
>.|TRBV11-3|TRBJ1-5|many
CASKDRNSNQPQHF
TGTGCCAGCAAAGACCGAAATAGCAATCAGCCCCAGCATTTT
>.|TRBV27|TRBJ2-3|many
CASSFRLRGTWNTDTQYF
TGTGCCAGCAGTTTCCGGCTGCGCGGGACTTGGAACACAGATACGCAGTATTTT
>.|TRBV5-5|TRBJ2-7|many
CASSFESSGTEQYF
TGTGCCAGCAGCTTCGAAAGTAGCGGCACCGAGCAGTACTTC
>.|TRBV5-1|TRBJ1-1|few
CASSLAAGNTEAFF
TGCGCCAGCAGCTTGGCCGCAGGAAACACTGAAGCTTTCTTT
>.|TRBV20-1|TRBJ2-3|many
CSAIHREDTQYF
TGCAGTGCAATTCACAGGGAGGATACGCAGTATTTT
>TRBD1|TRBV6-6|TRBJ2-3|few
CASSYTGQGPDTQYF
TGTGCCAGCAGTTACACCGGACAGGGCCCAGATACGCAGTATTTT
>.|TRBV10-3|TRBJ1-2|many
CAISESEQVHTTNYGYTF
TGTGCCATCAGTGAGTCGGAACAGGTCCATACAACTAACTATGGCTACACCTTC